The 4 T cell receptor beta chains listed next were all sequenced from one sample in a study of blood T cells in healthy people across ages. A sample-barcoded 5' primer and a J-beta primer mix were used in a second PCR of roughly 6 to 12 cycles. TCRdb recomputed calls from the 5' RACE reads with MiXCR, one row per CDR3 protein. Among roughly 800,000 distinct CDR3 sequences listed, more than 45% were seen once. Sequenced sample: blood. These receptors all stem from a man aged 25 to 40 in good health.

In its sample, this clonotype was seen a few times. The chain uses TRBV11-1 and TRBJ2-5, with 12 bases lining up with TRBD2. The J call is uncertain, as TRBJ2-7 better fits the DNA end. The CDR3 sequence is 15 residues long. Looked up from germline, CDR1 is SGHAT and CDR2 is FQDESV (reference sequence). The CDR3, as DNA: TGTGCCAGCAGCTTATTCCTAGCGGGAGGGAGCGAGCAGTACTTC. Translation: CASSLFLAGGSEQYF.

The V and J genes are TRBV10-3 and TRBJ2-7; 11 nucleotides match TRBD2. J was trimmed by 2 bases and V by 7 bases; bases with no gene match: 7. Germline assignment: CDR1 ENHRY and CDR2 SYGVKD. CDR3 length: 15 amino acids. As DNA, the CDR3 is TGTGCCATCAAGACCTTGACTAGCGGGACCTACGAGCAGTACTTC. As protein: CAIKTLTSGTYEQYF.

CDR3 bases: TGCAGTGCGGACGGGGCCCGGGCCCAAGCACAGTTCTTC. Translating it yields CSADGARAQAQFF. The chain links TRBV20-1 to TRBJ2-1; D possibly matches TRBD1 or TRBD2 (5 bases each). This CDR3 has 13 amino acids. Trimming left V 6 bases short and J 13 bases short, with 22 bases between. Germline V gives CDR1 DFQATT, CDR2 SNEGSKA (reference sequence).

This chain links TRBV13 with TRBJ2-3; 11 positions match TRBD2. Losses at the gene ends were 5 bases for V and 5 bases for J; bases not matched to a gene: 18. This CDR3 is 19 amino acids long. The germline V gene encodes CDR1 PRHDT and CDR2 FYEKMQ (reference sequence). In DNA form, the CDR3 reads TGTGCCAGCAGCGCCCGAAACGAGAGACTAGCGGGACGTGGAGATACGCAGTATTTT. Translation gives CASSARNERLAGRGDTQYF.